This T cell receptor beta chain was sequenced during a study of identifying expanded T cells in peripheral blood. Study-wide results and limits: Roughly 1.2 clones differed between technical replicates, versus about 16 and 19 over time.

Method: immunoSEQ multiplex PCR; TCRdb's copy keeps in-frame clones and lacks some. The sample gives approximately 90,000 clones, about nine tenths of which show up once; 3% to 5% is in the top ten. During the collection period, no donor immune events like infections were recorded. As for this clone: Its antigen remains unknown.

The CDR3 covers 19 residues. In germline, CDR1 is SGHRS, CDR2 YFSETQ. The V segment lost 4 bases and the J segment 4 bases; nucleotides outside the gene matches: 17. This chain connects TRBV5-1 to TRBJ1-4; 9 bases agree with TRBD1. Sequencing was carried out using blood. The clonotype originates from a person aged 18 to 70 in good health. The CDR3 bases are TGCGCCAGCAGCCGTACGACAGGGGGAGTTATCGGGCGTAATGAAAAACTGTTTTTT. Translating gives CASSRTTGGVIGRNEKLFF.